The 7 T cell receptor beta chains below were found in one sample sequenced in a study of T cell repertoires in cytomegalovirus infection. TCRdb fed the reads into MiXCR, producing one record per CDR3 protein. The sample yields fewer than 300,000 distinct CDR3 sequences, about 25% seen once. Sequencing input: PBMCs. The receptors stem from a human donor in good health (CMV status not recorded). Some clones in this sample may be carry-over from other donors' samples.

This clonotype was found many times. This sequence joins TRBV11-2 and TRBJ2-7; TRBD1 matches at 8 bases. Trimming took 5 bases from V and 1 from J; bases not matched to a gene: 10. The CDR3 sequence is 16 residues long. Germline-derived CDR1 and CDR2 are SGHAT and FQNNGV. The CDR3 here is CASSLTSRDRSYEQYF. The CDR3 bases are TGTGCCAGCAGCCTAACGTCCCGGGACAGGTCCTACGAGCAGTACTTC.

The chain employs TRBV6-2 or TRBV6-3 and TRBJ2-7; either TRBD1 or TRBD2 may fit D (5 bases each). Germline V CDR1 and CDR2: MNHEY, SVGEGT. The CDR3 runs 16 residues. Trimming pared 4 bases from V and 0 bases from J, leaving 16 bases between. For the CDR3, the DNA is TGTGCCAGCAGTTCAGCCGGGACCCAGAGCTCCTACGAGCAGTACTTC. It encodes CASSSAGTQSSYEQYF.

The chain is built from TRBV6-2 or TRBV6-3 and TRBJ2-2; no definite D call. There are 13 residues in the CDR3. Trimming took 6 bases from V and 5 from J, leaving 10 bases between them. Per germline, CDR1 MNHEY and CDR2 SVGEGT. CDR3 nucleotides: TGTGCCAGCAGCCTCGACGGAACCGGGGAGCTGTTTTTT. It encodes CASSLDGTGELFF.

In this sample, this clonotype turned up once. J is TRBJ2-1 and V is TRBV29-1, with 9 bases that match TRBD1. Germline V gives CDR1 SQVTM, CDR2 ANQGSEA. V trimming: 6 bases; J trimming: 6 bases; junction bases outside the gene matches: 9. CDR3 size: 14 residues. CDR3 in DNA: TGCAGCGTAAGCCGGGACAGGGCTATCAATGAGCAGTTCTTC. Translated: CSVSRDRAINEQFF.

CDR3 DNA sequence: TGTGCCAGCAGCTTAGTCCGGGACAGGGATATCAATAGCAATCAGCCCCAGCATTTT. It specifies CASSLVRDRDINSNQPQHF. This rearrangement joins TRBV11-3 to TRBJ1-5, with TRBD1 matching over 9 bases. Looked up from germline, CDR1 is SGHNT and CDR2 is YENEEA. This CDR3 has 19 residues. The trim removed 1 base at V and 0 bases at J, leaving 10 bases unmatched.

This clonotype was found many times. The chain recombines TRBV4-3 with TRBJ2-1; 12 positions agree with TRBD2. This CDR3 has 15 residues. Germline CDR1 reads LGHNA; CDR2 reads YSLEER. The V and J ends lost 1 base and 7 bases, in that order; junction bases with no gene match: 2. CDR3 residues: CASSQGLAGVNEQFF. The CDR3, as DNA: TGCGCCAGCAGCCAAGGACTAGCGGGAGTTAATGAGCAGTTCTTC.

At least ten counts were recorded for this clonotype. This sequence joins TRBV11-3 and TRBJ2-7, with 11 bases aligning to TRBD2. This CDR3 contains 15 residues. Per the germline V gene, CDR1 is SGHNT and CDR2 is YENEEA. V lost 5 bases and J lost 2; bases outside the gene matches: 5. The CDR3 DNA reads TGTGCCAGCAGCGTAGCGGGAGGGCCTCCCTACGAGCAGTACTTC. This sequence encodes CASSVAGGPPYEQYF.